The source of this TCR beta chain is a study of T cells in women clearing cervical HPV infection. Study at large: Cases were women with histologically confirmed HPV16-related CIN3 or worse, including a couple of invasive cancers. Findings and limits, study-wide: TRBV6-7 relative abundance averaged 0.11% in cases and 0.15% to 0.2% in controls.

As to this clone: Its antigen is undetermined. The DNA ends 3 residues before the CDR3 does, and the rest of the CDR3 is filled in from the germline J gene.

TCR beta CDR3 amplified by multiplex PCR from roughly 1,300 ng genomic DNA. Repertoires were generated with immunoSEQ multiplex PCR, while TCRdb's copy carries only in-frame clones and drops some. Found here are about 31,000 clones; the top ten clones hold 8.4%. CDR3 size: 14 residues. J was trimmed by 5 bases and V by 2 bases; bases with no gene match: 1. Per germline, CDR1 SGHTA and CDR2 FQGTGA. The V call is TRBV7-3, the J call TRBJ1-5, with 9 nucleotides matching TRBD1. The sequence was obtained from a woman between 18 and 75 years old with a cervical HPV16 infection that either progressed to CIN3+ or cleared (not recorded which). Sample: blood buffy coat. The CDR3 bases that were read are TGTGCCAGCAGCTTAGGGACAGGGTATCAGCCC. Protein sequence: CASSLGTGYQP. The entire CDR3 reads CASSLGTGYQPQHF.